This TCR beta chain is drawn from a study of Ad26.COV2.S vaccination and SARS-CoV-2 variants. The overall study: Donor participated within the Ad26.COV2.S arm of the COV1001 trial.

As to this clone: Its specificity is not known.

The treatment is: over 15 received Ad26.COV2.S at low or high dose, single or two shots; 5 received placebo; per-sample allocation not given. Sampling was performed 63 days after the first vaccine or placebo injection. Libraries were prepared by immunoSEQ multiplex PCR; TCRdb keeps only in-frame clonotypes and omits some of them. The sample holds approximately 300,000 clones, about 86% seen once. Points from the study as a whole: The TCR breadth and depth analyses may have produced an underestimate of total T cell responses. Vaccine recipients surpassed placebo recipients in spike-specific TCR breadth. Substantial post-vaccination breadth of spike-specific CD8+ and CD4+ T cell responses was reported.

This specimen was peripheral blood, taken in a trial of Ad26.COV2.S vaccine versus placebo. The sequence derives from a person aged 18-65 years who received the Ad26.COV2.S COVID-19 vaccine or a placebo.

CDR3 in amino acids: CASSAPWTGPSGNTIYF. CDR3 in DNA: TGTGCCAGCAGCGCCCCCTGGACAGGCCCCTCTGGAAACACCATATATTTT. J is TRBJ1-3 and V is TRBV7-2; 7 bases match TRBD1. Trimming at V came to 5 bases and at J to 0 bases, leaving 10 bases not matched to a gene. CDR1 is SGHTA, CDR2 FQGNSA, per germline. The CDR3 consists of 17 residues.